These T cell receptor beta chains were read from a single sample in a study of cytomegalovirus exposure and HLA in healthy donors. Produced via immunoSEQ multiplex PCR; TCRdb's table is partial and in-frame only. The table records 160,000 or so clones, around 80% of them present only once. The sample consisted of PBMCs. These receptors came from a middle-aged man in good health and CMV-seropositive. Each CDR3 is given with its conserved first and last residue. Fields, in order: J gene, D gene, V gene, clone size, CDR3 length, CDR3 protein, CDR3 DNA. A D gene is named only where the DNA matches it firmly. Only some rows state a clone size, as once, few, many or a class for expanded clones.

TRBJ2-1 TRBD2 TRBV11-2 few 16 CASSPEGTMNYNEQFF TGTGCCAGCAGCCCCGAGGGGACTATGAACTACAATGAGCAGTTCTTC
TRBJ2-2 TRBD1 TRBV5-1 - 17 CASSLVGQGAMAGELFF TGCGCCAGCAGCTTGGTGGGACAGGGGGCCATGGCCGGGGAGCTGTTTTTT
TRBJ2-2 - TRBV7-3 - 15 CASSLIGQNTGELFF TGTGCCAGCAGCTTAATTGGACAGAACACCGGGGAGCTGTTTTTT
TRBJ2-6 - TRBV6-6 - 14 CASSRGSGANVLTF TGTGCCAGCAGTAGGGGATCTGGGGCCAACGTCCTGACTTTC
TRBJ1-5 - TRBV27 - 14 CASGAAAGNQPQHF TGTGCCAGCGGAGCTGCAGCGGGCAATCAGCCCCAGCATTTT
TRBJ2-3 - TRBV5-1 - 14 CASNPGTSTDTQYF TGCGCCAGCAACCCGGGGACTAGCACAGATACGCAGTATTTT
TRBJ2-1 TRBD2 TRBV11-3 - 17 CASSLRGLAGGGNEQFF TGTGCCAGCAGCTTAAGGGGACTAGCGGGAGGAGGGAATGAGCAGTTCTTC
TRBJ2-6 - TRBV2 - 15 CASSEDGSGANVLTF TGTGCCAGCAGTGAAGACGGTTCTGGGGCCAACGTCCTGACTTTC
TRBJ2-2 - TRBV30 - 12 CAWAENTGELFF TGTGCCTGGGCAGAAAACACCGGGGAGCTGTTTTTT
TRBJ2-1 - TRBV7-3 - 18 CASSLLRRRVREDNEQFF TGTGCCAGCAGCTTACTACGCCGGCGGGTTCGAGAGGACAATGAGCAGTTCTTC
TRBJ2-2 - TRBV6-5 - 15 CASSYQVTRAGELFF TGTGCCAGCAGTTACCAGGTCACCAGGGCCGGGGAGCTGTTTTTT
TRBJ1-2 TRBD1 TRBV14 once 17 CASSTGWTGKEVYGYTF TGTGCCAGCAGCACTGGGTGGACAGGGAAGGAAGTCTATGGCTACACCTTC
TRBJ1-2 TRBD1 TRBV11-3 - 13 CASSPGQGGGYTF TGTGCCAGCAGCCCAGGACAGGGAGGTGGCTACACCTTC
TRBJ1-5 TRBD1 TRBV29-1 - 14 CSVGTGLSNQPQHF TGCAGCGTTGGGACAGGGTTGAGCAATCAGCCCCAGCATTTT
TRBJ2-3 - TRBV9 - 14 CASSVGGRTDTQYF TGTGCCAGCAGCGTAGGCGGGCGCACAGATACGCAGTATTTT
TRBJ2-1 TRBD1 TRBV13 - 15 CASRSTGGSYNEQFF TGTGCCAGCAGGTCGACAGGGGGCTCCTACAATGAGCAGTTCTTC
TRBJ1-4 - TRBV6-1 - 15 CASSEGWGLNEKLFF TGTGCCAGCAGTGAAGGATGGGGCCTCAATGAAAAACTGTTTTTT
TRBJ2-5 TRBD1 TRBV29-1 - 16 CSVDSARTGQQETQYF TGCAGCGTTGATAGTGCCCGGACAGGGCAACAAGAGACCCAGTACTTC
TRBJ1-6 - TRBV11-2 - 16 CASTPQGKTYNSPLHF TGTGCCAGCACCCCGCAGGGGAAAACCTATAATTCACCCCTCCACTTT
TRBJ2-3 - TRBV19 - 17 CASSTPPGARGSDTQYF TGTGCCAGTAGTACCCCCCCAGGGGCGCGTGGCTCAGATACGCAGTATTTT
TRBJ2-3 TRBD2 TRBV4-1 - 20 CASSQDPGTSGGPARGTQYF TGCGCCAGCAGCCAAGACCCGGGGACTAGCGGGGGGCCGGCACGGGGTACGCAGTATTTT
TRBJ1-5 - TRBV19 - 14 CASAYGSSNQPQHF TGTGCCAGTGCCTACGGGTCTAGCAATCAGCCCCAGCATTTT
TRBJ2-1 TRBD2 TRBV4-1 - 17 CASSQAITSGRANEQFF TGCGCCAGCAGCCAAGCAATTACTAGCGGGAGGGCCAATGAGCAGTTCTTC
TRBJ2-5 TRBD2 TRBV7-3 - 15 CASSPPGGGPETQYF TGTGCCAGCAGCCCGCCGGGGGGAGGGCCGGAGACCCAGTACTTC
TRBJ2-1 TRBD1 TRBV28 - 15 CASSSTGGSYNEQFF TGTGCCAGCAGTTCGACAGGGGGCTCCTACAATGAGCAGTTCTTC
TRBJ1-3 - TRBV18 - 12 CASTGSGNTIYF TGTGCCAGTACGGGATCTGGAAACACCATATATTTT
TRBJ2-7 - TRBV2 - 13 CASSVVGGYEQYF TGTGCCAGCAGTGTGGTGGGGGGCTACGAGCAGTACTTC
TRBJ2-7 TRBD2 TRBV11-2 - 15 CASSESGGRAYEQYF TGTGCCAGCAGCGAGAGCGGGGGGAGGGCCTACGAGCAGTACTTC
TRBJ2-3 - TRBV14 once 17 CASSQGGTLNRGDTQYF TGTGCCAGCAGCCAAGGCGGGACTCTCAACCGGGGGGATACGCAGTATTTT
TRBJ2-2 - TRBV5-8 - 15 CASSLDGRNTGELFF TGTGCCAGCAGCTTGGATGGCAGAAACACCGGGGAGCTGTTTTTT
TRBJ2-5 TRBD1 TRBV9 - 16 CASSWEGQGLQETQYF TGTGCCAGCAGCTGGGAGGGACAGGGGCTCCAAGAGACCCAGTACTTC
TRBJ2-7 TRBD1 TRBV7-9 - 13 CASSQTGGYEQYF TGTGCCAGCAGTCAAACAGGGGGATACGAGCAGTACTTC